The 23 T cell receptor beta chains below were found in one sample sequenced in a study of glioma-infiltrating T cells. Amplification of TCR alpha and beta CDR3 regions from RNA used iRepertoire nested multiplex PCR. TCRdb fed the multiplex PCR reads into MiXCR, producing one record per CDR3 protein. The sample carries about 140,000 distinct CDR3 sequences, about two fifths recorded once. Sequencing used glioma tissue, nonneoplastic brain tissue, or PBMCs (not recorded which). Source of these receptors: a human donor with low-grade glioma or glioblastoma, undergoing nonglioma brain surgery, or in good health (not recorded which).

Only a few counts were recorded for this clonotype. The V call is TRBV4-1, the J call TRBJ2-5, with TRBD2 as a possible D gene (7 bases). CDR1 and CDR2 from the germline V gene are MGHRA and YSYEKL. Trimming shortened V by 4 bases and J by 4 bases, and 10 bases separated the two germline ends. The CDR3 has 13 residues. As DNA, the CDR3 is TGCGCCAGCAGCCGGGGGGGCGCAGAGACCCAGTACTTC. Translating it yields CASSRGGAETQYF.

V gene TRBV12-5 combines with J gene TRBJ1-6, with D perhaps TRBD1 (5 bases). CDR3 length: 17 residues. CDR1 is LGHNT and CDR2 is FRNRAP in the germline V gene. V dropped 2 bases and J dropped 0 bases, with 11 bases sitting between them. Here the CDR3 reads CASGLIGQSSYNSPLHF. DNA of the CDR3: TGTGCTAGTGGTTTGATTGGACAAAGCTCCTATAATTCACCCCTCCACTTT.

The chain has TRBV6-6 and TRBJ2-7; 10 bases agree with TRBD1. The V gene end was trimmed by 0 bases and the J gene end by 3 bases; junction bases not matched to a gene: 8. Germline V gene sequence: CDR1 MNHNY, CDR2 SVGAGI (reference sequence). This CDR3 region has 17 residues. CDR3 DNA sequence: TGTGCCAGCAGTTACTCCTACCCGGGACAGGGGTTCTACGAGCAGTACTTC. Its protein product is CASSYSYPGQGFYEQYF.

This clonotype was recorded at least ten times. A read error may account for a junction end that differs from germline. The chain has TRBV24-1 and TRBJ2-3; 9 nucleotides line up with TRBD2. There are 16 residues in the CDR3. CDR1 and CDR2 from the germline V gene are KGHDR and SFDVKD. The DNA for the CDR3 is TGTGCCACCAGTGATTTCGGAGCGGGAGGCACGGATACGCAGTATTTT. It codes for CATSDFGAGGTDTQYF.

This clonotype was counted only a few times. This chain uses TRBV6-5 with TRBJ2-3; 7 bases map to TRBD2. Germline assignment: CDR1 MNHEY and CDR2 SVGAGI. The trim removed 0 bases at V and 2 bases at J, leaving 8 bases unmatched. The CDR3 contains 17 residues. In DNA, the CDR3 is TGTGCCAGCAGTTACTCTTCTGCTAGCGGATTCACAGATACGCAGTATTTT. Its protein is CASSYSSASGFTDTQYF.

In regard to this clonotype: This could be a read error, since a much larger clone is one nucleotide away. V usage is TRBV6-2 or TRBV6-3 and J usage is TRBJ1-1; D is possibly TRBD1 (5 bases). Germline V CDR1 and CDR2: MNHEY, SVGEGT. This CDR3 has 14 amino acids. The CDR3 nucleotides are TGTGCCAGCGCGTACAGGCACATGAACACTGAAGCTTCCTTT. Encoded protein: CASAYRHMNTEASF.

This clonotype occurred a few times. The chain uses TRBV20-1 and TRBJ2-7, with 12 bases lining up with TRBD2. Germline CDR1 and CDR2: DFQATT and SNEGSKA (reference sequence). CDR3 length: 16 amino acids. V dropped 6 bases and J dropped 2; count of bases not matched to a gene: 11. The CDR3 region is CSATLAGGPSPYEQYF. For the CDR3, the DNA is TGCAGTGCAACTCTAGCGGGAGGGCCTTCGCCCTACGAGCAGTACTTC.

This clonotype has just a few counts. This chain links TRBV15 with TRBJ1-6, with 7 bases lining up with TRBD1. With V trimmed by 2 bases and J by 6 bases, 13 bases remained unmatched. The CDR3 runs 18 residues. CDR1 is LNHNV and CDR2 is YYDKDF in the germline V gene (reference sequence). The CDR3 reads CATSRPKTGLRINSPLHF. In DNA form, the CDR3 reads TGTGCCACCAGCAGACCAAAGACAGGGCTAAGGATTAATTCACCCCTCCACTTT.

This clonotype showed up just a few times. The chain combines TRBV6-6 with TRBJ1-6; D remains ambiguous. Trimming shortened V by 0 bases and J by 8 bases, and 11 bases separated the two germline ends. Germline V lookup: CDR1 MNHNY, CDR2 SVGAGI (reference sequence). The CDR3 length is 15 residues. Here the CDR3 DNA reads TGTGCCAGCAGTTACTCGGCTTGGGTTGATTCACCCCTCCACTTT. Translation gives CASSYSAWVDSPLHF.

This chain connects TRBV7-3 to TRBJ1-1; D remains unclear. In germline, CDR1 is SGHTA, CDR2 FQGTGA. This CDR3 comprises 15 residues. Between the trimmed V and J ends, which lost 5 bases and 1 base, there was a span of 14 bases. Here the CDR3 DNA reads TGTGCCAGCAGCGCAACGGGAGGGCGGAACACTGAAGCTTTCTTT. It translates to CASSATGGRNTEAFF.

V usage is TRBV20-1 and J usage is TRBJ2-2; a possible D gene is TRBD2 (7 bases). Per germline, CDR1 DFQATT and CDR2 SNEGSKA (reference sequence). The V end was cut by 7 bases, the J end by 2 bases, with 20 bases between. The CDR3 spans 16 residues. DNA for the CDR3: TGCAGTGTCAACCCCGATGGGGGGGCCAACACCGGGGAGCTGTTTTTT. Translating gives CSVNPDGGANTGELFF.

The chain carries TRBV6-1 and TRBJ1-5, with 8 nucleotides matching TRBD1. Germline CDR1 is MNHNS and CDR2 is SASEGT. With V trimmed by 4 bases and J by 3 bases, 2 bases remained unmatched. The CDR3 runs to 14 residues. The CDR3 reads CASSGQGNNQPQHF. In DNA form, the CDR3 reads TGTGCCAGCAGTGGACAGGGGAACAATCAGCCCCAGCATTTT.

This rearrangement joins TRBV28 to TRBJ2-1, with a weak D call TRBD1 (6 bases). This CDR3 spans 14 amino acids. Trimming shortened V by 4 bases and J by 4 bases, and 11 bases separated the two germline ends. CDR1 is MDHEN and CDR2 is SYDVKM in the germline V gene. The CDR3 loop is CASSSPGQYNEQFF. In DNA, the CDR3 is TGTGCCAGCAGTTCGCCAGGACAGTACAATGAGCAGTTCTTC.

A few counts support this clonotype. J is TRBJ1-1 and V is TRBV6-2 or TRBV6-3, with a tentative D call TRBD1 (5 bases). The CDR3 consists of 14 residues. In germline, CDR1 is MNHEY, CDR2 SVGEGT. The V gene lost 7 bases and the J gene lost 7 bases, with 19 bases spanning the gap. CDR3 nucleotide sequence: TGTGCCAGCATCCAAAAGGGTTGGACAAATGAAGCTTTCTTT. Protein sequence: CASIQKGWTNEAFF.

This chain links TRBV6-2 or TRBV6-3 with TRBJ2-3, with 11 bases matching TRBD2. The V gene end was trimmed by 4 bases and the J gene end by 4 bases; junction bases not matched to a gene: 7. Germline CDR1 is MNHEY and CDR2 is SVGEGT. This CDR3 contains 16 residues. As DNA, the CDR3 is TGTGCCAGCAGTTTCACGACTAGCGGGGTTCCAGATACGCAGTATTTT. Its protein is CASSFTTSGVPDTQYF.

This sequence joins TRBV2 and TRBJ1-5; D not resolved. Trimming left V 6 bases short and J 2 bases short, with 11 bases between. This CDR3 comprises 14 residues. The V gene's germline CDR1 is SNHLY and CDR2 FYNNEI. CDR3 sequence: CASSEPGGNQPQHF. DNA of the CDR3: TGTGCCAGCAGCGAACCTGGGGGCAATCAGCCCCAGCATTTT. Based on the CDR3 plus reference TRBV2 and TRBJ1-5, the full variable domain is EPEVTQTPSHQVTQMGQEVILRCVPISNHLYFYWYRQILGQKVEFLVSFYNNEISEKSEIFDDQFSVERPDGSNFTLKIRSTKLEDSAMYFCASSEPGGNQPQHFGDGTRLSIL.

This clonotype has more than one count but fewer than ten. V is TRBV6-2 or TRBV6-3 and J is TRBJ2-1, with TRBD2 identical over 16 bases. The CDR3 contains 22 residues. The trim removed 2 bases at V and 5 bases at J, leaving 18 bases unmatched. The germline V gene encodes CDR1 MNHEY and CDR2 SVGEGT. The CDR3 bases are TGTGCCAGCAGTTACCCAAATTATCAGGGACTAGCGGGAGGGCCAGGAAACAATGAGCAGTTCTTC. This gives the protein CASSYPNYQGLAGGPGNNEQFF.

The J gene is TRBJ2-1, the V gene TRBV6-2 or TRBV6-3; 10 bases match TRBD2. The CDR3 is made up of 16 amino acids. V lost 6 bases and J lost 5; bases outside the gene matches: 10. Germline CDR1 and CDR2: MNHEY and SVGEGT. The CDR3 DNA follows: TGTGCCAGCAGCCCCCCGGGACTAGCGCTAAACAATGAGCAGTTCTTC. This translates into CASSPPGLALNNEQFF.

This clonotype was picked up a small number of times. V and J are TRBV28 and TRBJ1-2; D ambiguous. Per germline, CDR1 MDHEN and CDR2 SYDVKM. CDR3 length equals 11 residues. With 1 base removed from V and 13 bases from J, the gap between germline ends came to 10 bases. In DNA form, the CDR3 reads TGTGCCAGCAGTTTATACGATCAATTCACCTTC. Translation gives CASSLYDQFTF.

Ten or more counts support this clonotype. The V gene is TRBV28, the J gene TRBJ2-3; 7 nucleotides align to TRBD1. CDR3 length equals 15 residues. Losses at the gene ends were 6 bases for V and 3 bases for J; bases not matched to a gene: 9. Looked up from germline, CDR1 is MDHEN and CDR2 is SYDVKM. The CDR3 sequence: CASSTTGLGTDTQYF. Here the CDR3 DNA reads TGTGCCAGCAGCACGACAGGGTTAGGGACAGATACGCAGTATTTT.

This rearrangement joins TRBV7-6 to TRBJ2-5; D possibly corresponds to TRBD2 (6 bases). The CDR3 consists of 13 residues. Germline loops: CDR1 SGHVS, CDR2 FNYEAQ. V was trimmed by 4 bases and J by 5 bases, leaving 11 bases between them. CDR3 in DNA: TGTGCCAGCAGCTCCAGCGGGCATGAGACCCAGTACTTC. It yields the protein CASSSSGHETQYF.

This clonotype was detected only a few times. The chain is built from TRBV28 and TRBJ2-5; 15 nucleotides agree with TRBD2. The junction had 7 bases not matched to a gene; V was cut back by 2 bases and J by 6 bases. The V gene's germline CDR1 is MDHEN and CDR2 SYDVKM. There are 17 residues in the CDR3. The CDR3 reads CASSLRTSGGATKTQYF. CDR3 DNA sequence: TGTGCCAGCAGTTTAAGGACTAGCGGGGGGGCAACAAAGACCCAGTACTTC.

J is TRBJ2-3 and V is TRBV7-9; D may match TRBD1 or TRBD2 (5 bases each). Trimming removed 11 bases from V and 0 bases from J, with 9 bases in between. CDR1 and CDR2 (germline): SEHNR, FQNEAQ (reference sequence). CDR3 length equals 12 residues. The CDR3 sequence: CAVEGSTDTQYF. In DNA, the CDR3 is TGTGCCGTAGAGGGGAGCACAGATACGCAGTATTTT. Using reference TRBV7-9 and TRBJ2-3 for the parts outside the CDR3, the full variable domain is DTGVSQNPRHKITKRGQNVTFRCDPISEHNRLYWYRQTLGQGPEFLTYFQNEAQLEKSRLLSDRFSAERPKGSFSTLEIQRTEQGDSAMYLCAVEGSTDTQYFGPGTRLTVL.